What follows are 21 T cell receptor beta chains derived from one specimen sequenced in a study of monozygotic twins with inflammatory bowel disease. TCRdb re-called the 5' RACE reads; every CDR3 protein appears as one record, without DNA. The table for this sample gives over 350,000 distinct CDR3 sequences. Sequenced input: blood. The receptors were gathered from a human donor with ulcerative colitis or Crohn's disease, or a healthy co-twin of an affected twin (not recorded which).

The chain uses TRBV4-3 and TRBJ2-1; TCRdb returns TRBD1, unconfirmable since there is no DNA. In germline, CDR1 is LGHNA, CDR2 YSLEER. This CDR3 spans 15 amino acids. CDR3 sequence reads: CASSPAPSATYEQFF.

The V call is TRBV7-3, the J call TRBJ1-1. Germline CDR1 and CDR2: SGHTA and FQGTGA. The CDR3 totals 13 residues. CDR3 protein: CASSSYKNTEAFF.

V is TRBV5-6 and J is TRBJ2-3; TCRdb proposes TRBD1, but this gene call is untestable without DNA. Looked up from germline, CDR1 is SGHDT and CDR2 is YYEEEE. This CDR3 is 14 amino acids long. This CDR3 reads CASSQQTGPDTQYF.

The chain is built from TRBV7-2 and TRBJ2-4. The CDR3 totals 13 residues. Germline values: CDR1 SGHTA, CDR2 FQGNSA. The CDR3 sequence: CASSSNQADVQYF.

This rearrangement joins TRBV7-8 to TRBJ1-1. The CDR3 has 14 amino acids. The germline gives CDR1 SGHVS, CDR2 FQNEAQ. CDR3 amino acids: CASSLNTANTEAFF.

The J gene is TRBJ2-1, the V gene TRBV25-1; TCRdb designates TRBD2, a call that cannot be tested without DNA. This CDR3 comprises 15 residues. Per the germline V gene, CDR1 is MGHDK and CDR2 is SYGVNS. CDR3 sequence: CASADPGGVGNEQFF.

V gene TRBV27 combines with J gene TRBJ2-7. Per germline, CDR1 MNHEY and CDR2 SMNVEV (reference sequence). The CDR3 sequence is 15 residues long. The chain's CDR3 is CASSPQRGTTYEQYF.

The chain employs TRBV24-1 and TRBJ2-5; TCRdb's D call, TRBD2, is unchecked because there is no DNA. The CDR3 has 14 residues. Germline V gene lookup returns CDR1 KGHDR and CDR2 SFDVKD. The CDR3 protein is CATSRSGTEETQYF.

The V gene is TRBV4-2, the J gene TRBJ1-3; without DNA, the TCRdb call of TRBD1 cannot be checked. This CDR3 is 13 amino acids long. Per germline, CDR1 LGHNA and CDR2 YNFKEQ. CDR3 residues: CASSHSSQGTIYF.

The chain links TRBV4-3 to TRBJ1-4; TCRdb's D gene call, TRBD1, goes unchecked for lack of DNA. Germline CDR1 and CDR2: LGHNA and YSLEER. The CDR3 is 15 amino acids. CDR3 in amino acids: CASSPGKTTNEKLFF.

This chain links TRBV28 with TRBJ2-5. Germline V gene lookup returns CDR1 MDHEN and CDR2 SYDVKM. The CDR3 is 14 amino acids. CDR3 in amino acids: CASSLRHKTETQYF. Drawing the rest from reference TRBV28 and TRBJ2-5, the complete variable domain is DVKVTQSSRYLVKRTGEKVFLECVQDMDHENMFWYRQDPGLGLRLIYFSYDVKMKEKGDIPEGYSVSREKKERFSLILESASTNQTSMYLCASSLRHKTETQYFGPGTRLLVL.

This sequence joins TRBV20-1 and TRBJ2-7; TCRdb lists TRBD1, though no DNA is available to test this call. This CDR3 region has 17 residues. CDR1 is DFQATT and CDR2 is SNEGSKA in the germline V gene (reference sequence). The CDR3 sequence: CSAPTGANGGPSYEQYF.

The rearrangement uses TRBV6-1 and TRBJ2-7; TCRdb's assignment of TRBD2 cannot be checked, as there is no DNA. From germline, CDR1 is MNHNS and CDR2 SASEGT. This CDR3 spans 15 amino acids. The CDR3 region is CAIRGGAGASYEQYF.

The chain couples TRBV25-1 to TRBJ2-7; the TCRdb D gene call, TRBD2, has no DNA to confirm it. This CDR3 has 15 amino acids. Germline V gene lookup returns CDR1 MGHDK and CDR2 SYGVNS. CDR3 residues: CASSENSPGTYEQYF.

The chain's CDR3 is CASSLYPGTGGASQPQHF. The V call is TRBV5-1, the J call TRBJ1-5; the D gene TCRdb calls, TRBD1, cannot be checked with no DNA. The CDR3 loop spans 18 amino acids. Germline assignment: CDR1 SGHRS and CDR2 YFSETQ.

The V and J genes are TRBV5-1 and TRBJ1-2; TCRdb's assignment of TRBD1 cannot be checked, as there is no DNA. The germline CDR1 and CDR2 sequences are SGHRS and YFSETQ. This CDR3 has 15 residues. CDR3 loop: CASSSGKGQAYGYTF.

Here the CDR3 reads CASSLGHLQETQYF. The chain couples TRBV5-1 to TRBJ2-5; TCRdb outputs TRBD1, but without DNA this stays unchecked. This CDR3 contains 14 residues. Germline CDR1 reads SGHRS; CDR2 reads YFSETQ. The whole variable domain, filled in from reference TRBV5-1 and TRBJ2-5, reads KAGVTQTPRYLIKTRGQQVTLSCSPISGHRSVSWYQQTPGQGLQFLFEYFSETQRNKGNFPGRFSGRQFSNSRSEMNVSTLELGDSALYLCASSLGHLQETQYFGPGTRLLVL.

The V and J genes are TRBV5-1 and TRBJ2-2; the TCRdb D gene call, TRBD1, has no DNA to confirm it. Germline V CDR1 and CDR2: SGHRS, YFSETQ. The CDR3 runs 14 residues. Here the CDR3 reads CASIPKMGAGELFF.

The chain recombines TRBV4-2 with TRBJ1-6; lacking DNA, the TRBD1 call made by TCRdb goes unchecked. CDR3 length: 16 residues. CDR1 is LGHNA and CDR2 is YNFKEQ in the germline V gene. The CDR3 spells CASSQTGSSYNSPLHF.

The CDR3 protein is CSADRGKQETQYF. The V call is TRBV29-1, the J call TRBJ2-5; without DNA, the TCRdb call of TRBD1 cannot be checked. The length of the CDR3 is 13 residues. Germline V CDR1 and CDR2: SQVTM, ANQGSEA.

The chain uses TRBV20-1 and TRBJ2-1; the TCRdb D gene call, TRBD2, has no DNA to confirm it. Germline V gene lookup returns CDR1 DFQATT and CDR2 SNEGSKA (reference sequence). The CDR3 totals 12 residues. The CDR3 region is CSARLTSGVGFF.